A selection of T cell receptor beta chains follows, all from one sample in a study of shared clonotypes between healthy human individuals. Sequenced by immunoSEQ multiplex PCR; TCRdb stores in-frame clones only, minus some. The sample gives under 1,100,000 clones, approximately 80% of which show up once; roughly 0.62% is in the top ten. Sequencing was performed on memory CD4+ T cells from PBMCs. These receptors originate from a man aged 18 to 29 in good health. Some clones in this sample may be carry-over from other donors' samples. Both conserved end residues are part of each CDR3. Fields, in order: CDR3 DNA, CDR3 protein, clone size, V gene, D gene, J gene. The D gene is left open where the match is weak. Some rows mark clone size as missing; the rest say once, few, many or name a class of expanded clone.

DNA: TGTGCCAGCAGCTTTGGGACAGCCTACAATGAGCAGTTCTTC; CDR3: CASSFGTAYNEQFF; size: NA; V: TRBV27; D: TRBD1; J: TRBJ2-1
DNA: TGTGCCAGCCTCGGGACAGCCAGCACAGATACGCAGTATTTT; CDR3: CASLGTASTDTQYF; size: NA; V: TRBV7-9; D: TRBD1; J: TRBJ2-3
DNA: TGTGCCTGGAGTCGGTTGGGTGGCCAGCCCCAGCATTTT; CDR3: CAWSRLGGQPQHF; size: once; V: TRBV30; D: NA; J: TRBJ1-5
DNA: TGTGCCAGCAGCTTAGCGGGCGCGAGGCTACGGTACGAGCAGTACTTC; CDR3: CASSLAGARLRYEQYF; size: NA; V: TRBV7-2; D: NA; J: TRBJ2-7
DNA: TGTGCCAGCAGTGAAACGTTCTCCTACAATGAGCAGTTCTTC; CDR3: CASSETFSYNEQFF; size: NA; V: TRBV6-1; D: NA; J: TRBJ2-1
DNA: TGTGCCAGCAGTCTTCTGACAGGGCCCCTGGTCACTGAAGCTTTCTTT; CDR3: CASSLLTGPLVTEAFF; size: once; V: TRBV5-8; D: TRBD1; J: TRBJ1-1
DNA: TGCGCCAGCAGCTTGCGGGATGGGTTCGGAGAGACCCAGTACTTC; CDR3: CASSLRDGFGETQYF; size: NA; V: TRBV5-1; D: NA; J: TRBJ2-5
DNA: TGCGCCAGCAGCCAACTAAGGGGATTAGGTCGGACGAACACTGAAGCTTTCTTT; CDR3: CASSQLRGLGRTNTEAFF; size: many; V: TRBV4-1; D: NA; J: TRBJ1-1
DNA: TGTGCCAGCAGTTTACTCAACACTGAAGCTTTCTTT; CDR3: CASSLLNTEAFF; size: few; V: TRBV28; D: NA; J: TRBJ1-1
DNA: TGCGCCAGCACCCAGATCCTCGGGGGAAGCACAGATACGCAGTATTTT; CDR3: CASTQILGGSTDTQYF; size: NA; V: TRBV4-1; D: NA; J: TRBJ2-3
DNA: TGTGCCAGCAGCTTCGGGATGCACTCTGGAAACACCATATATTTT; CDR3: CASSFGMHSGNTIYF; size: NA; V: TRBV7-2; D: NA; J: TRBJ1-3